This T cell receptor (beta chain) derives from a study of blood T cells in healthy people across ages. Donors were healthy Caucasian individuals from Russia aged roughly 6 to 95. Each donor's blood draw was approximately 10 milliliters of peripheral blood. The CDR3 consists of 13 residues. After removal of 8 bases from V and 4 bases from J, the junction contained 4 bases not matched to a gene. Germline V lookup: CDR1 MNHGY, CDR2 SAAAGT. The authors ran a second PCR of 7 to 11 cycles using a sample-barcoded 5' primer and a J-beta primer mix. Sequencing of every sample gave 3 million or more CDR3-containing paired-end reads. Each CDR3 protein gets one entry after TCRdb re-called the 5' RACE reads with MiXCR. Of roughly 1.5 million distinct CDR3 sequences listed, under 55% are singletons.

The receptor comes from a woman aged 18-29 years in good health. The specimen was blood. V and J are TRBV6-8 and TRBJ2-1; TRBD1 matches at 8 bases. The chain's CDR3 is CASVQGDYNEQFF. The CDR3 DNA sequence: TGTGCCAGCGTACAGGGGGATTACAATGAGCAGTTCTTC.